The clone carrying this T cell receptor beta chain was counted a few times. Its cognate antigen is unknown. This sample was taken from a study of T-cell memory formation after mild COVID-19. Study-level information: Each donor largely had its own TCR clusters.

A single record per CDR3 protein comes from TCRdb applying MiXCR to the 5' RACE reads. The sample comprises approximately 300,000 distinct CDR3 sequences, less than 9.5% of which are singletons, and less than 25% rests with the top ten. Germline lookup yields CDR1 SQVTM and CDR2 ANQGSEA. V shed 3 bases, J shed 0 bases, and the junction held 2 bases outside the gene matches. The CDR3 has 14 residues. Findings of the study overall: Whether day 37 second-wave clones are SARS-CoV-2-specific was not confirmed. While clones contracting from day 15 to 85 were balanced between CD4 and CD8, later expanders leaned CD4+.

Sequenced material: PBMCs or a T cell subset sorted from them (not recorded which). The origin of this receptor is a man between 18 and 35 years old who had mild COVID-19 (a few samples of this study predate the infection). Cell type and time point are not known. The rearrangement links TRBV29-1 to TRBJ2-1; 7 positions agree with TRBD1. The CDR3 is CSVDDRDSYNEQFF. Here the CDR3 DNA reads TGCAGCGTTGATGACAGGGACTCCTACAATGAGCAGTTCTTC.